This TCR beta chain was identified in a study of OX40 agonist ivuxolimab in advanced cancers. Study details: Every 2 weeks, patients got intravenous ivuxolimab at one of six dose levels (0.01-10 mg/kg).

Study-wide points: Antigen targets of the expanded peripheral T cells went undetermined. Expanded clones were, on average, more numerous among CD8+ T cells than CD4+.

This clone was counted a single time. Antigen specificity is unknown. TCRdb's copy holds only in-frame clones and misses some; the assay was immunoSEQ multiplex PCR. The sample has 95,000 to 100,000 clones, about four fifths seen once. The germline gives CDR1 MNHNY, CDR2 SVGAGI (reference sequence). The CDR3 has 14 residues. The ends lost 4 bases at V and 5 bases at J; junction bases unmatched: 7. This clonotype was obtained from an adult with an advanced solid tumor such as melanoma, head and neck, liver or kidney cancer. This chain joins TRBV6-6 and TRBJ1-1, with 7 positions matching TRBD1. Sequenced material: CD4+ or CD8+ T cells sorted from blood, taken in a trial of the OX40 agonist ivuxolimab. The CDR3 loop reads CASSSEGARTEAFF. The CDR3 DNA reads as TGTGCCAGCAGTTCCGAGGGGGCTCGAACTGAAGCTTTCTTT.